This T cell receptor beta chain was sequenced in a study of blood T cell repertoires in COVID-19. Overall study: Samples came from the United States, Italy and Spain, spanning acute and convalescent COVID-19. The analysed material was cDNA or gDNA that came from T cells, B-cell-depleted T cells, or PBMCs.

In the original analysis: Reference gene primers were amplified, and this amplification served to estimate nucleated cell counts. Assay used: immunoSEQ multiplex PCR; TCRdb lists only in-frame clones, some missing. D and trimming were read from the DNA, whereas the V and J calls and clone size are those reported in that table. This repertoire shows roughly 43,000 clones, 86% found once; its top ten account for 8% to 9%. The sample consisted of peripheral blood. The TCR was taken from a man aged 55 to 70 with active COVID-19.

CDR3 loop: CASSQELALITYEQYF. The CDR3 bases are TGCGCCAGCAGCCAAGAGCTGGCCCTCATCACCTACGAGCAGTACTTC. The chain links TRBV4-1 to TRBJ2-7; unclear D gene. Trimming took off 0 bases at V and 2 bases at J, with 14 bases between the two ends. The CDR3 runs to 16 residues. Per germline, CDR1 MGHRA and CDR2 YSYEKL.